This T cell receptor beta chain was captured by sequencing in a study of tumor-infiltrating lymphocytes in primary liver carcinoma (TCRdb year 2017). Turning to the overall study: The five patients, three men and two women aged 30 to 69 years, had hepatocellular carcinoma (four) or combined HCC and intrahepatic cholangiocarcinoma (one). The tumors of the five patients were staged as T1-T3 N0M0, with maximum diameters ranging from 4.2 to 10 cm. Each sample produced about 3.65 to 8 million productive TCRbeta reads, and read depth showed no significant difference between tissue types. Across five regions of each liver tumor, along with adjacent normal tissue and blood, the study brought together TCRbeta repertoire sequencing, expression microarrays and whole-exome sequencing. A total of approximately 35 specimens from 5 patients underwent TCRbeta repertoire sequencing, comprising about 25 tumor regions, 5 adjacent noncancerous liver tissues and 5 peripheral blood samples. High reproducibility was observed for the technical replicate repertoires, with mean shared-clone rates roughly 0.92 and correlation coefficients above 0.98.

This clonotype appeared a few times. The antigen this receptor binds is unknown. The missing conserved phenylalanine or tryptophan at the end of this CDR3 makes a read error likely. The paper's findings and limits, for the study overall: A significantly larger repertoire fraction was made up by the top 250 clones in tumors than in blood (p = 0.039). The study included only four or five patients, and the authors note findings should be validated in a larger study. Because only the TCR beta chain was sequenced and unpaired alpha chains were not captured, true repertoire diversity is likely underestimated. Bulk unsorted samples precluded comparing CD4+ and CD8+ T cell repertoires. Repertoire overlap was found to be higher between tumor regions (mean approximately 35%) than between tumor-adjacent (roughly 17%) or tumor-blood (about 14%) pairs, consistent with antigen-driven expansion.

V gives up 2 bases and J gives up 3 bases, and the segment between their germline ends measures 11 bases. The germline V gene provides CDR1 SGHAT and CDR2 FQNNGV. With termini counted, the CDR3 has 14 amino acids. Only the CDR3 DNA is retained, 42 bases long and in frame from the first base. Starting from roughly 540 ng total RNA, TCRbeta-specific cDNA was produced by reverse transcription with a constant-region primer and ProtoScript II reverse transcriptase. TCRbeta libraries were built with three nested multiplex PCR rounds, a slightly modified ARM-PCR procedure. Each of the first two PCR rounds ran for about 10 cycles and used multiplex TRBV1-TRBV30 forward primers together with a Cbeta reverse primer. Sample barcodes and Illumina adapters were added in a final 25-cycle PCR using Deep VentR polymerase. Amplicons of 200-500 bp were gel-purified with a QIAquick gel extraction kit before sequencing. The TCRbeta amplicons were sequenced with 250-bp paired-end reads on an Illumina HiSeq 2500. In the authors' own workflow: Reads were quality-trimmed with Trimmomatic v0.33, and paired reads were merged with FLASH v1.2.11 to recover full CDR3 sequences. MiGEC v1.2.1b assigned V, D and J germline segments to the rearranged TCRbeta sequences. Clonotype statistics, along with Shannon-Wiener diversity indices, were calculated using VDJtools v1.0.0. Except for diversity analysis, only each sample's 250 most abundant clonotypes were used in subsequent analyses to reduce sampling bias. TCRdb reanalyzed the raw reads on its own, using fastp at Q25 for trimming and MiXCR for clone calling, and kept in-frame beta chains. Identical CDR3 protein sequences are pooled into one entry, listed with their most common genes and DNA. TCRdb's processing, not the authors', yielded these V and J calls. In this sample the table shows about 100,000 distinct CDR3 sequences, 55% to 75% of which occur a single time. The ten largest clones capture roughly 27% of the sample.

Total RNA and DNA were co-extracted from around 20-30 mg of bulk tissue with the AllPrep DNA/RNA mini kit, without cell sorting. Between November 2015 and 2016, roughly five patients in China with histopathologically diagnosed primary liver carcinoma had surgical resection. At the time of sampling, the patients were treatment-naive and had chronic HBV infection. Fresh tumor and adjacent tissue pieces were bisected, with one half stored in RNAlater at -80 degrees C and the other half sent for histology. This clonotype originated in a man aged 35 to 55 with primary liver carcinoma and hepatitis B virus infection. The sequenced sample was tumor-adjacent normal liver tissue. The chain uses TRBV11-2 and TRBJ2-7, with the D gene not clear enough to name. The sequence in DNA is TGTGCCAGCAGCTTATTAGGGCAAAACTACGAGCAGTACCTC. Translated, it reads CASSLLGQNYEQYL.